This TCR beta chain was captured in a study of cytomegalovirus exposure and HLA in healthy donors. Overall study results and limits: It was in a later analysis that TCR association rates were seen to vary by HLA locus, highest for DRB1 and lowest for HLA-C. Among CMV-associated TCR beta chains, most appeared HLA-restricted in a later analysis. The study labeled about 160 TCR beta chains cytomegalovirus-associated. Earlier analysis yielded a pattern in which most TCR beta V segments were productive about 90% or about 30% of the time.

Use of 60 Vbeta and 13 Jbeta primers characterized the PCR. Generated by immunoSEQ multiplex PCR, the TCRdb table keeps only in-frame clones and is missing some. The repertoire has over 150,000 clones, roughly 65% of them found once; the top ten carry approximately 4.5%. V dropped 5 bases and J dropped 1 base, with 11 bases sitting between them. This CDR3 spans 14 amino acids. Germline V gene data show CDR1 as MNHNS and CDR2 as SASEGT. As for this clone: Antigen specificity is unknown.

Sequenced: PBMCs. The rearrangement links TRBV6-1 to TRBJ1-1; D unclear. This receptor was identified in a woman in her late teens or twenties in good health and CMV-seropositive. CDR3 DNA sequence: TGTGCCAGCAGTTTGATCGGGAGGAACACTGAAGCTTTCTTT. Protein sequence: CASSLIGRNTEAFF.